The clone carrying this TCR beta chain was counted between two and nine times. The antigen remains unidentified. Mismatch with germline at one junction end may stem from a read error. CDR3 length: 17 residues. The V gene's germline CDR1 is SGHVS and CDR2 FNYEAQ. These data are taken from a study of T cell repertoires in cytomegalovirus infection. Study details: The authors relied on CMV epitopes, both recently identified HLA-C-restricted and well-studied HLA-B-restricted. Indications came from public TCR beta signatures; they pointed to CMV infection and to a matching HLA type.

Points from the study as a whole: CMV carriers with the relevant HLA were identified by cumulative public TCR beta family frequency. Across the ex vivo response, the dominant clonotypes were HLA-C-restricted CMV-specific TCR beta clonotypes.

TCRdb called the reads again in MiXCR, with one record for every CDR3 protein. In the table there are hundreds of thousands of distinct CDR3 sequences, about 29% of which are singletons. The sample in question was cultured PBMCs, obtained from culture after CMV antigen stimulation. The chain recombines TRBV7-6 with TRBJ2-5, with 14 bases that match TRBD2. This receptor was obtained from a human donor in good health (CMV status not recorded). Some clones in this sample may be carry-over from other donors' samples. The CDR3 nucleotides read TGTGCTAGCAGCGGGGGACTAGCGGGGGAGGGCCCAGAGACCCAGTACTTC. Its protein product is CASSGGLAGEGPETQYF.